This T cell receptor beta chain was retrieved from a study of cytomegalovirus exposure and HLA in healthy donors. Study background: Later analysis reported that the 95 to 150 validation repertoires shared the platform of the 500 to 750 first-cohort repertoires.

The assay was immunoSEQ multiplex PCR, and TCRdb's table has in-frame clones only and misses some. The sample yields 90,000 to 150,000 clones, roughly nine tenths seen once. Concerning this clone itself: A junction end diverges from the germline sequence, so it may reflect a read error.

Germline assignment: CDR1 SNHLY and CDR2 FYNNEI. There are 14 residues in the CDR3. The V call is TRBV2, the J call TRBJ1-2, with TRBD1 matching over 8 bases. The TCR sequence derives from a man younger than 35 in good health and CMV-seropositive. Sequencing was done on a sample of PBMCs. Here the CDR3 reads CASRPTTGTGPTDF. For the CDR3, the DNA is TGTGCCAGCAGACCAACAACCGGGACAGGCCCTACAGACTTC.